The 9 T cell receptor beta chains given below trace back to one sample, sequenced in a study of shared clonotypes between healthy human individuals. Sequenced by immunoSEQ multiplex PCR; TCRdb stores in-frame clones only, minus some. The top ten clones hold 1.5% of a sample with some 1 million clones, 70% to 80% of them seen once. Sequencing input: memory CD4+ T cells sorted from blood. This sample's subset: CD45RA-negative fraction. Receptors originate from a man younger than 35 in good health.

The chain recombines TRBV6-1 with TRBJ1-2, with 12 bases lining up with TRBD1. This CDR3 is built from 14 residues. With V trimmed by 8 bases and J by 0 bases, 1 base remained unmatched. Germline CDR1 is MNHNS and CDR2 is SASEGT. The CDR3 spells CASGDRGPNYGYTF. Here the CDR3 DNA reads TGTGCCAGCGGGGACAGGGGGCCTAACTATGGCTACACCTTC.

V usage is TRBV18 and J usage is TRBJ1-1; unclear D gene. Per the germline V gene, CDR1 is KGHSH and CDR2 is LQKENI. The CDR3 extends over 13 amino acids. The germline V and J ends were trimmed by 1 base and 1 base, with 4 bases remaining between them. CDR3 nucleotide sequence: TGTGCCAGCTCACCACGGCAGAACACTGAAGCTTTCTTT. It codes for CASSPRQNTEAFF.

The chain combines TRBV6-4 with TRBJ2-7; TRBD2 agrees at 13 bases. The CDR3 loop spans 15 amino acids. Per germline, CDR1 MRHNA and CDR2 SNTAGT. Trimming removed 7 bases from V and 2 bases from J; junction bases left unmatched: 5. In DNA, the CDR3 is TGTGCCAGCAAAGGACTAGCGGGAGATCCCTACGAGCAGTACTTC. This translates into CASKGLAGDPYEQYF.

The chain has TRBV14 and TRBJ2-1; 13 bases align to TRBD2. V lost 2 bases to trimming and J lost 4 bases; unmatched junction nucleotides: 17. The germline V gene has CDR1 SGHDN and CDR2 FVKESK. The CDR3 runs to 21 residues. The CDR3 loop is CASSQFRSPGLAGNRYNEQFF. The CDR3, as DNA: TGTGCCAGCAGCCAATTTCGGAGCCCGGGACTAGCGGGAAATCGGTACAATGAGCAGTTCTTC.

This clone was seen repeatedly, ten times or more. Other DNA sequences in the same sample also yield this CDR3. This chain uses TRBV7-2 with TRBJ1-5; tentatively, D is TRBD1 (6 bases). Germline V gene lookup returns CDR1 SGHTA and CDR2 FQGNSA. The CDR3 length is 13 residues. Trimming pared 1 base from V and 7 bases from J, leaving 8 bases between. The CDR3 loop is CASSLGQAQPQHF. The CDR3 coding sequence is TGTGCCAGCAGCTTAGGACAGGCCCAGCCCCAGCATTTT. The full variable domain, completed using reference TRBV7-2 and TRBJ1-5, is GAGVSQSPSNKVTEKGKDVELRCDPISGHTALYWYRQSLGQGLEFLIYFQGNSAPDKSGLPSDRFSAERTGGSVSTLTIQRTQQEDSAVYLCASSLGQAQPQHFGDGTRLSIL.

This clone occurred once. V usage is TRBV7-8 and J usage is TRBJ2-3, with TRBD1 identical over 8 bases. This CDR3 is built from 15 residues. V shed 5 bases and J 2 bases; nucleotides not matched to a gene: 6. Germline assignment: CDR1 SGHVS and CDR2 FQNEAQ. CDR3 amino acids: CASSGQGAITDTQYF. CDR3 nucleotide sequence: TGTGCCAGCAGCGGGCAGGGGGCAATCACAGATACGCAGTATTTT.

The rearrangement joins TRBV19 to TRBJ1-6, with D possibly TRBD1 on 5 matching bases. CDR1 and CDR2 (germline): LNHDA, SQIVND (reference sequence). CDR3 length equals 13 residues. Deletions cut 6 bases from V and 10 bases from J, with 13 bases between. CDR3 amino acids: CASSHRRESPLHF. The CDR3 nucleotides are TGTGCCAGTAGCCACAGGCGGGAATCACCCCTCCACTTT.

V and J are TRBV4-1 and TRBJ2-1; 8 nucleotides align to TRBD2. CDR3 length equals 16 residues. From germline, CDR1 is MGHRA and CDR2 YSYEKL. The junction had 8 bases not matched to a gene; V was cut back by 0 bases and J by 7 bases. This chain's CDR3 is CASSQEGAGAKNEQFF. For the CDR3, the DNA is TGCGCCAGCAGCCAAGAAGGAGCGGGGGCGAAGAATGAGCAGTTCTTC.

CDR3 region: CSVKSGSETQYF. CDR3 DNA sequence: TGCAGCGTTAAGAGCGGGAGTGAGACCCAGTACTTC. V is TRBV29-1 and J is TRBJ2-5; 8 nucleotides match TRBD2. With V trimmed by 5 bases and J by 5 bases, 4 bases remained unmatched. CDR1 and CDR2 (germline): SQVTM, ANQGSEA. The length of the CDR3 is 12 residues. The whole variable domain, filled in from reference TRBV29-1 and TRBJ2-5, reads SAVISQKPSRDICQRGTSLTIQCQVDSQVTMMFWYRQQPGQSLTLIATANQGSEATYESGFVIDKFPISRPNLTFSTLTVSNMSPEDSSIYLCSVKSGSETQYFGPGTRLLVL.